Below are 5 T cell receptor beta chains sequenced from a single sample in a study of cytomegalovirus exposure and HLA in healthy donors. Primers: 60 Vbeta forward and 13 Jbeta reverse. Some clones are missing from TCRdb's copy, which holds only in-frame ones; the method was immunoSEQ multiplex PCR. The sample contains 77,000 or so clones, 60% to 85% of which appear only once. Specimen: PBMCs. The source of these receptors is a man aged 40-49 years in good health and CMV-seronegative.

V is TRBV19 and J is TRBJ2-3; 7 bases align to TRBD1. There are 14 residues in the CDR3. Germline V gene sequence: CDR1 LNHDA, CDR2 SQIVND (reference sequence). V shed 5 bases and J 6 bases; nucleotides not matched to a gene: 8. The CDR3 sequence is CASSAQGDRDTQYF. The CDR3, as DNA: TGTGCCAGTAGTGCTCAGGGGGATCGGGATACGCAGTATTTT.

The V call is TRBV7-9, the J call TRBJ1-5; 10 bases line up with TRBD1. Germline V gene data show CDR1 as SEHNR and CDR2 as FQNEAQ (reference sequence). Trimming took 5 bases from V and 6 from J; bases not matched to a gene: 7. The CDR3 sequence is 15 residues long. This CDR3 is CASSPTGTGAQPQHF. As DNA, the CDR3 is TGTGCCAGCAGCCCGACCGGGACAGGGGCTCAGCCCCAGCATTTT.

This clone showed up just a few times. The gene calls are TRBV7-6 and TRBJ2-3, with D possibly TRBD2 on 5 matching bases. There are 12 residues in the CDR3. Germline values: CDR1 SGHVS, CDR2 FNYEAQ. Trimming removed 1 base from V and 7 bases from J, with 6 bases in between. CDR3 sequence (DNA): TGTGCCAGCAGCTTAGGGAGGCATACGCAGTATTTT. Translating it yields CASSLGRHTQYF.

CDR3 amino acids: CASSLWPRSEAFF. The DNA of the CDR3 is TGTGCCAGCAGTTTATGGCCCAGGTCTGAAGCTTTCTTT. The chain recombines TRBV28 with TRBJ1-1; D gene ambiguous. The CDR3 consists of 13 residues. CDR1 and CDR2 from the germline V gene are MDHEN and SYDVKM. V was trimmed by 0 bases and J by 6 bases, leaving 8 bases between them.

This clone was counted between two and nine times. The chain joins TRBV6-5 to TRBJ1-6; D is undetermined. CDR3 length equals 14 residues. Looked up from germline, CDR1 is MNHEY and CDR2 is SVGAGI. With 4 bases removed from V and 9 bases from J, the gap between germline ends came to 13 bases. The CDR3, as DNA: TGTGCCAGCAGTTCCCTCAGTCGGGGTTCACCCCTCCACTTT. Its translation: CASSSLSRGSPLHF.